This T cell receptor (beta chain) was sequenced during a study of PD-1 blockade in classical Hodgkin lymphoma. The ends lost 10 bases at V and 5 bases at J; junction bases unmatched: 8. Germline V gives CDR1 MNHEY, CDR2 SVGAGI. The CDR3 has 14 amino acids. Profiled with immunoSEQ multiplex PCR; TCRdb holds only in-frame clones, not every one. Among around 17,000 clones, about 83% were seen once, and the ten largest hold less than 8.5%. As for time point: newly diagnosed, previously untreated cHL patient sample. It was PBMCs in newly diagnosed, untreated classical Hodgkin lymphoma that served as comparison.

Sequenced: peripheral blood mononuclear cells (PBMCs). This clonotype was sampled from a human donor with classical Hodgkin lymphoma. The rearrangement links TRBV6-5 to TRBJ2-4, with TRBD2 matching over 10 bases. CDR3 region: CATASGSLQNIQYF. The CDR3 region has the DNA TGTGCCACCGCTAGCGGGAGCCTCCAAAACATTCAGTACTTC.